What follows are 18 T cell receptor beta chains derived from one specimen sequenced in a study of cytomegalovirus exposure and HLA in healthy donors (dated by TCRdb to 2015 to 2018). Preparation of the library involved the immunoSEQ multiplex PCR assay. TCRdb stores this immuneACCESS table with in-frame sequences only. Part of the clones is absent; in the studies checked, under half of the shortfall reflects unresolved V genes, and no reason is known for the rest. The sample table records around 250,000 clones; around 91% of these occur just once. The top ten clones comprise less than 0.4% of the sample. The sequencing sample was made of PBMCs. These receptors were collected from a woman younger than 35 in good health and CMV-seronegative.

The CDR3: CASVRGRGGNTEAFF. The CDR3, as DNA: TGTGCCAGCGTCCGGGGGAGGGGAGGGAACACTGAAGCTTTCTTT. This rearrangement joins TRBV6-1 to TRBJ1-1, with D possibly TRBD1 on 5 matching bases. The CDR3 covers 15 residues. Germline loops: CDR1 MNHNS, CDR2 SASEGT. Trimming took off 8 bases at V and 1 base at J, with 17 bases between the two ends.

The V gene is TRBV10-3, the J gene TRBJ1-1; 7 bases agree with TRBD1. Germline V gene sequence: CDR1 ENHRY, CDR2 SYGVKD. This CDR3 region has 13 residues. V lost 2 bases and J lost 4; bases outside the gene matches: 1. The CDR3 loop reads CAISEAGGTEAFF. The CDR3, as DNA: TGTGCCATCAGTGAGGCAGGGGGCACTGAAGCTTTCTTT.

V is TRBV18 and J is TRBJ2-5; 11 bases fit TRBD1. V lost 3 bases to trimming and J lost 7 bases; unmatched junction nucleotides: 16. The germline CDR1 and CDR2 sequences are KGHSH and LQKENI. There are 18 residues in the CDR3. The CDR3 region has the DNA TGTGCCAGCTCACCGTACAGCCCGGGACAGGGGGTTATGGGGACCCAGTACTTC. Translated, it gives CASSPYSPGQGVMGTQYF.

The rearrangement links TRBV28 to TRBJ2-7, with TRBD1 matching over 10 bases. After removal of 5 bases from V and 3 bases from J, the junction contained 7 bases not matched to a gene. CDR3 length: 15 residues. Germline CDR1 reads MDHEN; CDR2 reads SYDVKM. The CDR3 spells CASSVPGQGHYEQYF. CDR3 coding DNA: TGTGCCAGCAGTGTACCGGGACAGGGGCACTACGAGCAGTACTTC.

The chain uses TRBV15 and TRBJ2-1; TRBD2 matches at 11 bases. The V gene end was trimmed by 1 base and the J gene end by 8 bases; junction bases not matched to a gene: 7. CDR1 is LNHNV, CDR2 YYDKDF, per germline (reference sequence). There are 16 residues in the CDR3. The CDR3: CATSRALAGGFDEQFF. The CDR3, as DNA: TGTGCCACCAGCAGAGCCCTAGCGGGGGGTTTTGATGAGCAGTTCTTC.

This chain connects TRBV5-4 to TRBJ2-2; D not certain. This CDR3 spans 12 amino acids. Germline V lookup: CDR1 SGHNT, CDR2 YYREEE (reference sequence). The V end was cut by 3 bases, the J end by 5 bases, with 5 bases between. Written as DNA, the CDR3 is TGTGCCAGCAGCTATAAAACCGGGGAGCTGTTTTTT. It specifies CASSYKTGELFF. Complete variable domain (other parts from reference TRBV5-4 and TRBJ2-2): ETGVTQSPTHLIKTRGQQVTLRCSSQSGHNTVSWYQQALGQGPQFIFQYYREEENGRGNFPPRFSGLQFPNYSSELNVNALELDDSALYLCASSYKTGELFFGEGSRLTVL.

This clone was picked up a small number of times. The chain recombines TRBV30 with TRBJ1-2; no definite D call. The CDR3 is 12 residues long. The V gene's germline CDR1 is GTSNPN and CDR2 SVGIG (reference sequence). V lost 1 base to trimming and J lost 4 bases, with 7 bases between them. The CDR3 loop is CAWSGTFYGYTF. The CDR3 DNA sequence: TGTGCCTGGAGTGGGACTTTCTATGGCTACACCTTC. The full variable domain, completed using reference TRBV30 and TRBJ1-2, is SQTIHQWPATLVQPVGSPLSLECTVEGTSNPNLYWYRQAAGRGLQLLFYSVGIGQISSEVPQNLSASRPQDRQFILSSKKLLLSDSGFYLCAWSGTFYGYTFGSGTRLTVV.

The V and J genes are TRBV30 and TRBJ2-3; 8 bases line up with TRBD1. Germline V gene data show CDR1 as GTSNPN and CDR2 as SVGIG (reference sequence). V gave up 4 bases and J gave up 2 bases; unmatched junction bases: 11. This CDR3 is 16 amino acids long. The CDR3 DNA sequence: TGTGCCTGGACCTCAGGACAGGGAGCTATCACAGATACGCAGTATTTT. Translated: CAWTSGQGAITDTQYF.

CDR3 residues: CASSSSTGELFF. CDR3 DNA: TGTGCCAGCAGCTCATCAACCGGGGAGCTGTTTTTT. The V gene is TRBV11-2, the J gene TRBJ2-2; D call uncertain. CDR1 and CDR2 from the germline V gene are SGHAT and FQNNGV. This CDR3 is 12 amino acids long. Trimming cost V 4 bases and J 5 bases, with 5 bases left between them.

This clone was seen just once. V and J are TRBV28 and TRBJ2-7; 12 nucleotides align to TRBD2. From germline, CDR1 is MDHEN and CDR2 SYDVKM. The CDR3 contains 15 residues. The V segment lost 5 bases and the J segment 2 bases; nucleotides outside the gene matches: 4. CDR3 nucleotides: TGTGCCAGCAGTACCCTAGCGGGGGGGCCCTACGAGCAGTACTTC. Translated: CASSTLAGGPYEQYF.

The chain has TRBV6-1 and TRBJ1-4, with TRBD1 as a possible D gene (6 bases). The CDR3 length is 13 residues. Trimming pared 2 bases from V and 10 bases from J, leaving 11 bases between. CDR1 and CDR2 from the germline V gene are MNHNS and SASEGT. CDR3: CASSEMTGGKLFF. CDR3 nucleotide sequence: TGTGCCAGCAGTGAAATGACAGGTGGAAAACTGTTTTTT.

The chain carries TRBV2 and TRBJ1-2, with D possibly matching TRBD1 (5 bases). The CDR3 is made up of 14 amino acids. The V gene's germline CDR1 is SNHLY and CDR2 FYNNEI. Trimming removed 8 bases at V and 11 bases at J, with 24 bases between. CDR3 loop: CASGRGPTLEPYTF. As DNA, the CDR3 is TGTGCCAGCGGTAGGGGTCCGACCCTTGAGCCTTACACCTTC.

The chain recombines TRBV5-1 with TRBJ1-6; maybe TRBD1 (5 bases). This CDR3 contains 12 residues. V lost 7 bases and J 5 bases, leaving 7 bases between the germline ends. Germline V gene lookup returns CDR1 SGHRS and CDR2 YFSETQ. The CDR3 spells CASQQDNSPLHF. The CDR3 region has the DNA TGCGCCAGCCAACAGGATAATTCACCCCTCCACTTT. Supplemented by reference TRBV5-1 and TRBJ1-6, the full variable domain reads KAGVTQTPRYLIKTRGQQVTLSCSPISGHRSVSWYQQTPGQGLQFLFEYFSETQRNKGNFPGRFSGRQFSNSRSEMNVSTLELGDSALYLCASQQDNSPLHFGNGTRLTVT.

The chain links TRBV29-1 to TRBJ2-1, with 11 bases matching TRBD1. CDR1 SQVTM and CDR2 ANQGSEA come from the germline V gene. The CDR3 spans 14 residues. The V gene end was trimmed by 8 bases and the J gene end by 7 bases; junction bases not matched to a gene: 10. This CDR3 reads CSHTGTGGLNEQFF. CDR3 coding DNA: TGCAGCCACACCGGGACAGGGGGGTTAAATGAGCAGTTCTTC.

The chain employs TRBV5-1 and TRBJ1-1; unclear D gene. Germline V gives CDR1 SGHRS, CDR2 YFSETQ. The V end was cut by 4 bases, the J end by 5 bases, with 9 bases between. There are 12 residues in the CDR3. In DNA form, the CDR3 reads TGCGCCAGCAGCAACTTACCGACTGAAGCTTTCTTT. Translated: CASSNLPTEAFF.

V gene TRBV4-1 combines with J gene TRBJ1-2, with 7 bases lining up with TRBD1. The CDR3 has 12 residues. With V trimmed by 5 bases and J by 4 bases, 1 base remained unmatched. Germline loops: CDR1 MGHRA, CDR2 YSYEKL. The CDR3 sequence: CASSGTAYGYTF. The CDR3 DNA is TGCGCCAGCAGCGGGACAGCCTATGGCTACACCTTC.

The chain recombines TRBV28 with TRBJ1-5; possible D gene TRBD1, 5 bases. Trimming shortened V by 1 base and J by 0 bases, and 7 bases separated the two germline ends. Germline V CDR1 and CDR2: MDHEN, SYDVKM. The CDR3 is 15 residues long. CDR3 sequence: CASSLLTGSNQPQHF. Here the CDR3 DNA reads TGTGCCAGCAGTTTATTAACAGGTAGCAATCAGCCCCAGCATTTT. The whole variable domain, filled in from reference TRBV28 and TRBJ1-5, reads DVKVTQSSRYLVKRTGEKVFLECVQDMDHENMFWYRQDPGLGLRLIYFSYDVKMKEKGDIPEGYSVSREKKERFSLILESASTNQTSMYLCASSLLTGSNQPQHFGDGTRLSIL.

This clone was picked up one time. The chain combines TRBV7-6 with TRBJ2-1; 9 bases match TRBD2. The J segment lost 1 base and the V segment lost 1 base, leaving 5 bases of the junction unmatched. This CDR3 comprises 17 residues. Germline V gene lookup returns CDR1 SGHVS and CDR2 FNYEAQ. CDR3: CASSLGGGGVSYNEQFF. CDR3 DNA: TGTGCCAGCAGCTTAGGAGGCGGGGGGGTTTCCTACAATGAGCAGTTCTTC.